The present T cell receptor (beta chain) was sequenced within a study of vaccination effects on CD4 cells after COVID-19. With respect to this clone: Its antigen remains unknown.

CDR3 length: 16 residues. Germline CDR1 reads LNHDA; CDR2 reads SQIVND (reference sequence). The ends were cut back, 5 bases at V and 0 bases at J, with 16 bases in the middle. Antigen-specific CD4+ T cells expanded by the ViraFEST assay with viral peptide pools were then sequenced. Culture lasted about ten days before CD4+ T cell isolation. None of these healthy vaccinees had been infected with SARS-CoV-2 before vaccination. Profiling relied on immunoSEQ multiplex PCR, and the TCRdb table lists in-frame clones only, not all of them. This sample yields about 43,000 clones, of which around 77% are seen a single time; 10% to 11% belongs to the top ten.

This sequence was found in a human donor who received a COVID-19 vaccine. The chain links TRBV19 to TRBJ1-2; possible D gene TRBD1, 6 bases. The sample here was CD4+ T cells from PBMCs cultured with SARS-CoV-2 spike peptides, taken before COVID-19 vaccination. The CDR3 coding sequence is TGTGCCAGTAGTTCGAGCAGGGACACCGCTAACTATGGCTACACCTTC. Translation gives CASSSSRDTANYGYTF.